A selection of T cell receptor beta chains follows, all from one sample in a study of blood T cells in healthy people across ages. A single record per CDR3 protein comes from TCRdb applying MiXCR to the 5' RACE reads. This table holds around 990,000 distinct CDR3 sequences, around 25% found once. The data were also submitted as part of a second study, on T cells of mothers and their children.

Sequencing was carried out using blood. Source of these receptors: a girl aged 2-10 years in good health. Each CDR3 is given with its conserved first and last residue. A D gene is named only where the DNA matches it firmly. The size field is filled for only some rows; it gives once, few, many or a size class.

size	V	J	D	CDR3	DNA
NA	TRBV4-1	TRBJ2-5	NA	CASSHWTDTYQETQYF	TGCGCCAGCAGCCATTGGACGGATACGTACCAAGAGACCCAGTACTTC
NA	TRBV10-3	TRBJ2-7	NA	CAIQVGDLSSYEQYF	TGTGCCATCCAGGTGGGGGACCTCAGTTCCTACGAGCAGTACTTC
few	TRBV12-3/TRBV12-4	TRBJ1-5	NA	CASSLGTGGDNQPQHF	TGTGCCAGCAGTTTAGGAACGGGGGGGGACAATCAGCCCCAGCATTTT
NA	TRBV7-2	TRBJ2-7	NA	CASTLTHGAEQYF	TGTGCCAGCACCCTTACCCATGGGGCCGAGCAGTACTTC
few	TRBV12-3/TRBV12-4	TRBJ2-1	TRBD2	CASRNGGNSYNEQFF	TGTGCCAGCCGTAACGGGGGGAACTCCTACAATGAGCAGTTCTTC
few	TRBV24-1	TRBJ2-1	NA	CATSDLTGTYNEQFF	TGTGCCACCAGTGACCTCACAGGGACCTACAATGAGCAGTTCTTC
few	TRBV5-1	TRBJ2-5	NA	CASSSHYWGKETQYF	TGCGCCAGCAGCTCACACTACTGGGGAAAAGAGACCCAGTACTTC
few	TRBV7-9	TRBJ2-3	TRBD2	CASSFAGEVTDTQYF	TGTGCCAGCAGCTTCGCGGGAGAGGTAACAGATACGCAGTATTTT
many	TRBV29-1	TRBJ2-5	NA	CSGYGADETQYF	TGCAGCGGGTATGGGGCAGATGAGACCCAGTACTTC
NA	TRBV18	TRBJ2-1	NA	CASSPPAESSYNEQFF	TGTGCCAGCTCACCACCCGCGGAGAGCTCCTACAATGAGCAGTTCTTC
few	TRBV4-1	TRBJ2-5	NA	CASSRGEQTIYGETQYF	TGCGCCAGCAGCCGGGGAGAGCAGACAATCTACGGGGAGACCCAGTACTTC
NA	TRBV20-1	TRBJ2-5	NA	CSAKVPGSLRGGRETQYF	TGCAGTGCTAAAGTACCCGGGTCTCTCAGGGGAGGTCGAGAGACCCAGTACTTC
once	TRBV29-1	TRBJ1-4	NA	CSASTGDEKLFF	TGCAGCGCGTCAACAGGAGACGAAAAACTGTTTTTT
NA	TRBV7-9	TRBJ2-3	TRBD2	CASSLLEAGGWDTQYF	TGTGCCAGCAGCCTACTGGAAGCGGGGGGCTGGGATACGCAGTATTTT
NA	TRBV5-5	TRBJ1-2	NA	CASSLGFGALRGYTF	TGTGCCAGCAGCTTGGGTTTCGGGGCATTGCGTGGCTACACCTTC
few	TRBV6-5	TRBJ1-2	NA	CAREVRGSSGYTF	TGTGCCAGAGAAGTAAGGGGCAGTTCTGGCTACACCTTC
few	TRBV28	TRBJ1-2	NA	CASTITGAYGYTF	TGTGCCAGCACGATTACCGGGGCCTATGGCTACACCTTC
NA	TRBV29-1	TRBJ2-3	NA	CSVEGTAIGTDTQYF	TGCAGCGTTGAAGGAACGGCAATCGGGACAGATACGCAGTATTTT
NA	TRBV6-5	TRBJ2-1	TRBD1	CASRRQGYNEQFF	TGTGCCAGCAGGCGACAGGGTTACAATGAGCAGTTCTTC
NA	TRBV7-9	TRBJ1-2	NA	CASSLFPPEGVYGYTF	TGTGCCAGCAGCTTATTCCCTCCGGAGGGGGTCTATGGCTACACCTTC
NA	TRBV4-3	TRBJ1-1	TRBD1	CASSSQGGYTEAFF	TGCGCCAGCAGCAGCCAGGGGGGTTACACTGAAGCTTTCTTT
NA	TRBV14	TRBJ2-5	NA	CASSDAGGTQYF	TGTGCCAGCAGCGACGCGGGCGGGACCCAGTACTTC
few	TRBV4-2	TRBJ2-5	NA	CASSQVLVETQYF	TGTGCCAGCAGCCAAGTACTAGTGGAGACCCAGTACTTC
NA	TRBV6-1	TRBJ1-4	NA	CASKLLPTATNEKLFF	TGTGCCAGCAAGCTCTTGCCGACAGCAACTAATGAAAAACTGTTTTTT
NA	TRBV29-1	TRBJ1-1	NA	CSAKPRENTEAFF	TGCAGCGCTAAACCCAGGGAGAACACTGAAGCTTTCTTT
NA	TRBV7-8	TRBJ1-2	NA	CASSHPTGTYGYTF	TGTGCCAGCAGCCACCCAACAGGTACCTATGGCTACACCTTC
NA	TRBV4-3	TRBJ1-4	TRBD1	CASSQGTGGTNEKLFF	TGCGCCAGCAGCCAAGGGACAGGGGGAACTAATGAAAAACTGTTTTTT
NA	TRBV9	TRBJ2-1	TRBD2	CASSPGVAGQDEQFF	TGTGCCAGCAGCCCAGGAGTAGCGGGACAAGATGAGCAGTTCTTC
NA	TRBV5-5	TRBJ2-1	NA	CASSFRGTPSYNEQFF	TGTGCCAGCAGCTTTAGAGGGACACCCTCCTACAATGAGCAGTTCTTC
NA	TRBV20-1	TRBJ2-7	NA	CSANIRDKNYEQYF	TGCAGTGCTAATATCCGGGACAAAAACTACGAGCAGTACTTC
few	TRBV20-1	TRBJ2-1	NA	CSARGSIYNEQFF	TGCAGTGCTAGAGGGTCCATCTACAATGAGCAGTTCTTC
NA	TRBV20-1	TRBJ2-4	NA	CSGEAKNIQYF	TGCAGTGGGGAAGCGAAAAACATTCAGTACTTC
NA	TRBV20-1	TRBJ1-1	NA	CSARDPPQQGTTEAFF	TGCAGTGCTAGAGATCCACCCCAGCAGGGTACCACTGAAGCTTTCTTT
once	TRBV20-1	TRBJ1-4	NA	CSAPPGRATNEKLFF	TGCAGTGCTCCCCCGGGGAGAGCAACTAATGAAAAACTGTTTTTT
few	TRBV7-9	TRBJ1-4	TRBD1	CASSATGGNEKLFF	TGTGCCAGCAGCGCGACAGGGGGGAATGAAAAACTGTTTTTT
NA	TRBV11-2	TRBJ2-1	NA	CASSLVGGSGAYMYNEQFF	TGTGCCAGCAGCTTAGTAGGGGGGTCAGGGGCTTACATGTACAATGAGCAGTTCTTC
NA	TRBV12-3/TRBV12-4	TRBJ2-5	TRBD2	CASRATSGNTQYF	TGTGCCAGCAGAGCTACTAGCGGGAATACCCAGTACTTC
few	TRBV20-1	TRBJ2-1	TRBD1	CSARDLGTGTQSSYNEQFF	TGCAGTGCTAGAGACCTTGGGACAGGCACTCAGAGCTCCTACAATGAGCAGTTCTTC
NA	TRBV28	TRBJ1-5	NA	CASSFDQGGNQPQHF	TGTGCCAGCAGTTTTGACCAGGGTGGAAATCAGCCCCAGCATTTT
NA	TRBV4-1	TRBJ2-7	NA	CASSHGTAPSYEQYF	TGCGCCAGCAGCCATGGAACAGCACCATCCTACGAGCAGTACTTC
NA	TRBV12-3/TRBV12-4	TRBJ2-4	TRBD2	CASRNFGRYIQYF	TGTGCCAGCAGAAACTTCGGGAGGTACATTCAGTACTTC
NA	TRBV4-3	TRBJ1-1	TRBD1	CASSQGTGITGTEAFF	TGCGCCAGCAGCCAAGGGACAGGGATCACGGGCACTGAAGCTTTCTTT
few	TRBV7-9	TRBJ2-2	TRBD2	CASSRRGDRTGELFF	TGTGCCAGCAGCAGGCGGGGGGACCGAACCGGGGAGCTGTTTTTT
NA	TRBV10-3	TRBJ2-3	TRBD2	CAISGPLTSGSGDTQYF	TGTGCCATCAGTGGCCCATTAACTAGCGGGAGCGGTGATACGCAGTATTTT
NA	TRBV12-5	TRBJ2-7	NA	CASGNSAVYEQYF	TGTGCTAGTGGCAATAGCGCGGTCTACGAGCAGTACTTC
few	TRBV15	TRBJ2-3	TRBD2	CATSSRTSGSDTQYF	TGTGCCACCAGCTCCAGGACTAGCGGGAGTGATACGCAGTATTTT
few	TRBV28	TRBJ2-5	TRBD2	CASSFDTGTSGTETQYF	TGTGCCAGCAGTTTTGATACCGGGACTAGCGGGACAGAGACCCAGTACTTC
many	TRBV27	TRBJ2-2	NA	CASSLSGGELFF	TGTGCCAGCAGTTTGAGTGGCGGGGAGCTGTTTTTT
few	TRBV6-2/TRBV6-3	TRBJ2-2	TRBD2	CASSPTSPNTGELFF	TGTGCCAGCAGCCCGACTAGCCCGAACACCGGGGAGCTGTTTTTT
NA	TRBV7-9	TRBJ1-5	NA	CASSEWGNGNQPQHF	TGTGCCAGCAGCGAGTGGGGTAATGGCAATCAGCCCCAGCATTTT
few	TRBV4-1	TRBJ1-1	TRBD1	CASSPPSTGGTEAFF	TGCGCCAGCAGCCCACCATCGACAGGGGGGACTGAAGCTTTCTTT